The present TCR beta chain was sequenced within a study of vaccination effects on CD4 cells after COVID-19. This clone was recorded only once. Antigen: not known. The protocol was immunoSEQ multiplex PCR, while the TCRdb copy is restricted to in-frame clones and leaves out a portion. The sample has about 11,000 clones, 74% seen once. The CDR3 has 13 residues. Germline lookup yields CDR1 SGHDN and CDR2 FVKESK. V shed 4 bases, J shed 4 bases, and the junction held 3 bases outside the gene matches. Expansion of antigen-specific CD4+ T cells with viral peptide pools was carried out by the ViraFEST assay before sequencing. Culture lasted 10 days before CD4+ T cell isolation.

The chain has TRBV14 and TRBJ1-2, with TRBD1 matching over 7 bases. The receptor was isolated from a human donor who received a COVID-19 vaccine. The source was CD4+ T cells from PBMCs cultured with HCoV-229E spike peptides, collected before COVID-19 vaccination. The CDR3 loop reads CASSPGQSYGYTF. CDR3 nucleotides: TGTGCCAGCAGCCCGGGACAGAGCTATGGCTACACCTTC.